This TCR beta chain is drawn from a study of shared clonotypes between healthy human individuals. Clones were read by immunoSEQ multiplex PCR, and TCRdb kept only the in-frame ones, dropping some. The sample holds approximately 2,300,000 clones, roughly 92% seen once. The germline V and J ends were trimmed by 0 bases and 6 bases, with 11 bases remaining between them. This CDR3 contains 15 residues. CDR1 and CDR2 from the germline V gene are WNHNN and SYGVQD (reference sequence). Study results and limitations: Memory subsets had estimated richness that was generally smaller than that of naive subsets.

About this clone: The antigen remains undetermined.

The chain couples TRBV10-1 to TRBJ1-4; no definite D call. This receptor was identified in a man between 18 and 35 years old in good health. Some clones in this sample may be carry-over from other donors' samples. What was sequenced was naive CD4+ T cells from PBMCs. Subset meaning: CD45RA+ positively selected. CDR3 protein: CASSESAVWDEKLFF. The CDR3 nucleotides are TGCGCCAGCAGTGAGTCGGCCGTTTGGGATGAAAAACTGTTTTTT.